The sequence of this T cell receptor beta chain was determined in a study of glioma-infiltrating T cells. Using RNA template, CDR3s of TCR alpha and beta were amplified with iRepertoire arm-PCR. In TCRdb, the multiplex PCR reads were re-called with MiXCR into one record per CDR3 protein. The sample lists approximately 100,000 distinct CDR3 sequences, roughly 30% occurring once. Germline trimming cut 2 bases from V and 7 bases from J; bases unmatched to any gene: 7. The CDR3 has 15 residues. The germline CDR1 and CDR2 sequences are SGHDN and FVKESK. This clonotype was recorded a few times. The origin of this receptor is a human donor with low-grade glioma or glioblastoma, undergoing nonglioma brain surgery, or in good health (not recorded which). This sequence joins TRBV14 and TRBJ1-4; TRBD1 agrees at 7 bases. The source material was glioma tissue, nonneoplastic brain tissue, or PBMCs (not recorded which). CDR3: CASSQHRGGGEKLFF. The DNA of the CDR3 is TGTGCCAGCAGCCAACACAGGGGAGGTGGTGAAAAACTGTTTTTT. Together with reference TRBV14 and TRBJ1-4, the CDR3 gives the full variable domain: EAGVTQFPSHSVIEKGQTVTLRCDPISGHDNLYWYRRVMGKEIKFLLHFVKESKQDESGMPNNRFLAERTGGTYSTLKVQPAELEDSGVYFCASSQHRGGGEKLFFGSGTQLSVL.